The next 15 T cell receptor beta chains were all read from a single sample in a study of blood T cell repertoires in COVID-19. The repertoire was sequenced with immunoSEQ multiplex PCR; TCRdb's copy has only in-frame clones and lacks some. The table lists about 200,000 clones, roughly nine tenths of them singletons. The sample taken for sequencing was PBMCs or T cells enriched from blood (not recorded which). The receptor set was obtained from a woman aged 25 to 39 who had recovered from COVID-19.

CDR3 sequence reads: CASGTGGAGYGYTF. The DNA for the CDR3 is TGCGCCAGCGGGACAGGGGGCGCGGGCTATGGCTACACCTTC. V and J are TRBV10-2 and TRBJ1-2, with 12 bases that match TRBD1. From germline, CDR1 is WSHSY and CDR2 SAAADI. V was pared by 8 bases and J by 4 bases, with 5 bases of the junction left unmatched. CDR3 size: 14 residues.

V is TRBV30 and J is TRBJ2-5; 8 bases are a match to TRBD2. The CDR3 length is 13 residues. The J segment lost 9 bases and the V segment lost 5 bases, leaving 11 bases of the junction unmatched. CDR1 is GTSNPN, CDR2 SVGIG, per germline (reference sequence). The CDR3 bases are TGTGCCTGGTCAGGTCCCCGGGGGGGGGCCCAGTACTTC. Protein: CAWSGPRGGAQYF.

The rearrangement uses TRBV10-3 and TRBJ1-3; D possibly corresponds to TRBD1 (5 bases). V was cut by 5 bases and J by 1 base, with 9 bases left in between. CDR3 size: 14 residues. Germline V gene data show CDR1 as ENHRY and CDR2 as SYGVKD. CDR3 amino acids: CAISLGGSGNTIYF. The CDR3 coding sequence is TGTGCCATCAGTTTGGGGGGTTCTGGAAACACCATATATTTT.

The gene calls are TRBV4-3 and TRBJ2-1; D possibly corresponds to TRBD2 (5 bases). The germline V gene encodes CDR1 LGHNA and CDR2 YSLEER. The CDR3 totals 16 residues. Trimming took 0 bases from V and 4 from J, leaving 13 bases between them. The CDR3 coding sequence is TGCGCCAGCAGCCAAGAAGGTCCAGCGGTATACAATGAGCAGTTCTTC. The encoded protein is CASSQEGPAVYNEQFF.

This clone turned up a few times. Other nucleotide sequences in the sample specify the same CDR3. The chain carries TRBV11-1 and TRBJ2-7; D not certain. The CDR3 has 13 residues. Germline CDR1 reads SGHAT; CDR2 reads FQDESV (reference sequence). V gave up 6 bases and J gave up 0 bases, with 9 bases separating them. The CDR3 coding sequence is TGTGCCAGCAGTCCGGGTTTCTCCTACGAGCAGTACTTC. The encoded protein is CASSPGFSYEQYF.

The gene calls are TRBV5-6 and TRBJ2-1, with D uncertain. This CDR3 is built from 12 residues. Germline values: CDR1 SGHDT, CDR2 YYEEEE. Trimming removed 1 base at V and 7 bases at J, with 6 bases between. CDR3 sequence reads: CASSLLVNEQFF. The CDR3 DNA follows: TGTGCCAGCAGCTTGTTAGTAAATGAGCAGTTCTTC. The variable domain in full, completed from reference TRBV5-6 and TRBJ2-1, reads DAGVTQSPTHLIKTRGQQVTLRCSPKSGHDTVSWYQQALGQGPQFIFQYYEEEERQRGNFPDRFSGHQFPNYSSELNVNALLLGDSALYLCASSLLVNEQFFGPGTRLTVL.

This chain's CDR3 is CASSLARGTGELFF. As DNA, the CDR3 is TGTGCCAGCAGCTTAGCTAGGGGCACCGGGGAGCTGTTTTTT. V and J are TRBV7-2 and TRBJ2-2, with D tentatively TRBD1 (5 bases). Germline lookup yields CDR1 SGHTA and CDR2 FQGNSA. The CDR3 runs 14 residues. The V gene lost 0 bases and the J gene lost 4 bases, with 6 bases spanning the gap.

V gene TRBV28 combines with J gene TRBJ1-1, with 8 bases fitting TRBD1. The CDR3 has 13 residues. After removal of 6 bases from V and 6 bases from J, the junction contained 6 bases not matched to a gene. Germline V gene lookup returns CDR1 MDHEN and CDR2 SYDVKM. In DNA form, the CDR3 reads TGTGCCAGCAGGCAGGGGGCGCTTCCTGAAGCTTTCTTT. This encodes CASRQGALPEAFF. The full variable domain, its missing parts supplied by reference TRBV28 and TRBJ1-1, is DVKVTQSSRYLVKRTGEKVFLECVQDMDHENMFWYRQDPGLGLRLIYFSYDVKMKEKGDIPEGYSVSREKKERFSLILESASTNQTSMYLCASRQGALPEAFFGQGTRLTVV.

The chain links TRBV30 to TRBJ1-1; 10 bases match TRBD1. V shed 2 bases and J 3 bases; nucleotides not matched to a gene: 6. Germline V CDR1 and CDR2: GTSNPN, SVGIG (reference sequence). This CDR3 contains 15 residues. The CDR3 sequence is CAWSLVGQGDTEAFF. The CDR3 nucleotides read TGTGCCTGGAGTCTAGTAGGACAGGGGGACACTGAAGCTTTCTTT. Complete variable domain (other parts from reference TRBV30 and TRBJ1-1): SQTIHQWPATLVQPVGSPLSLECTVEGTSNPNLYWYRQAAGRGLQLLFYSVGIGQISSEVPQNLSASRPQDRQFILSSKKLLLSDSGFYLCAWSLVGQGDTEAFFGQGTRLTVV.

This clone was picked up one time. The V call is TRBV4-3, the J call TRBJ1-2, with D maybe TRBD1 (5 bases). Germline CDR1 and CDR2: LGHNA and YSLEER. Trimming shortened V by 0 bases and J by 4 bases, and 18 bases separated the two germline ends. The CDR3 covers 17 residues. CDR3 protein: CASSQDFGLRTLYGYTF. CDR3 DNA: TGCGCCAGCAGCCAAGATTTCGGGTTGAGGACACTCTATGGCTACACCTTC.

The J gene is TRBJ1-5, the V gene TRBV20-1; D may be TRBD1 (5 bases). The CDR3 is 14 residues long. V lost 3 bases to trimming and J lost 4 bases, with 13 bases between them. Germline values: CDR1 DFQATT, CDR2 SNEGSKA (reference sequence). The CDR3 reads CSASYGQLNQPQHF. Here the CDR3 DNA reads TGCAGTGCTAGTTATGGACAATTAAATCAGCCCCAGCATTTT.

The chain joins TRBV5-4 to TRBJ2-7; D perhaps matches TRBD2 (6 bases). In germline, CDR1 is SGHNT, CDR2 YYREEE (reference sequence). V dropped 0 bases and J dropped 1 base, with 8 bases sitting between them. The CDR3 consists of 14 residues. The CDR3 DNA follows: TGTGCCAGCAGCTTGGGGGGGGTTTCCTACGAGCAGTACTTC. Translated, it gives CASSLGGVSYEQYF.

V gene TRBV18 combines with J gene TRBJ1-1; unclear D gene. This CDR3 is built from 13 residues. Germline V lookup: CDR1 KGHSH, CDR2 LQKENI. Trimming pared 1 base from V and 2 bases from J, leaving 5 bases between. This chain's CDR3 is CASSPLENTEAFF. DNA for the CDR3: TGTGCCAGCTCACCACTAGAAAACACTGAAGCTTTCTTT.

The chain joins TRBV27 to TRBJ2-3, with TRBD2 matching over 8 bases. J lost 1 base, V lost 5 bases, and 2 bases had no gene match. CDR1 MNHEY and CDR2 SMNVEV come from the germline V gene (reference sequence). This CDR3 has 14 residues. The CDR3 sequence: CASSQAGGTDTQYF. CDR3 sequence (DNA): TGTGCCAGCAGTCAAGCGGGAGGCACAGATACGCAGTATTTT.

This clone was recorded once. The rearrangement links TRBV5-1 to TRBJ1-3, with TRBD1 matching over 12 bases. Germline V CDR1 and CDR2: SGHRS, YFSETQ. The V and J ends lost 4 bases and 5 bases, in that order; junction bases with no gene match: 7. The CDR3 is made up of 16 amino acids. In DNA, the CDR3 is TGCGCCAGCAGCACGGGGACAGGGGGCTTACGAAACACCATATATTTT. It translates to CASSTGTGGLRNTIYF.